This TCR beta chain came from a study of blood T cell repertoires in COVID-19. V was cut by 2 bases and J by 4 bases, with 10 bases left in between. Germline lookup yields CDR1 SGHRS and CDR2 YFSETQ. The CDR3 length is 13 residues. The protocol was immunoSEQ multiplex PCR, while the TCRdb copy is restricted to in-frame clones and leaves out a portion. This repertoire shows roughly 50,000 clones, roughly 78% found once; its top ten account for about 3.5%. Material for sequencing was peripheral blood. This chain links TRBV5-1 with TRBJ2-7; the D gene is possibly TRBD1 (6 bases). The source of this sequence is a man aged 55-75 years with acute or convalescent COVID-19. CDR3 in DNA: TGCGCCAGCAGCTTAGGGGACACTTACGAGCAGTACTTC. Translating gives CASSLGDTYEQYF. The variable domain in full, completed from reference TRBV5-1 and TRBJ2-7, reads KAGVTQTPRYLIKTRGQQVTLSCSPISGHRSVSWYQQTPGQGLQFLFEYFSETQRNKGNFPGRFSGRQFSNSRSEMNVSTLELGDSALYLCASSLGDTYEQYFGPGTRLTVT.